Listed below are T cell receptor beta chains from one sample, sequenced in a study of CD8 T cells in ankylosing spondylitis. TCRdb re-derived calls from the 5' RACE reads in MiXCR, one entry per CDR3 protein. The sample consists of roughly 470,000 distinct CDR3 sequences, 25% to 30% of them appearing once. Sequencing was performed on blood, either unsorted or a sorted T cell fraction (not recorded which). These receptors came from a male donor with ankylosing spondylitis. Both conserved end residues are part of each CDR3. The D gene is left open where the match is weak. For some rows the clone size is stated as once, few or many, or as a class when expanded; others skip it.

clone_size j_call v_call d_call cdr3_length cdr3_aa cdr3_nt
- TRBJ2-3 TRBV24-1 TRBD2 13 CATSDLGREPQYF TGTGCCACCAGTGATTTGGGGCGGGAGCCGCAGTATTTT
- TRBJ2-5 TRBV20-1 - 13 CSGEGSRHETQYF TGCAGTGGTGAGGGATCACGGCATGAGACCCAGTACTTC
few TRBJ2-1 TRBV20-1 - 15 CSAPQLTSMYNEQFF TGCAGTGCCCCTCAATTAACTAGTATGTACAATGAGCAGTTCTTC
once TRBJ2-3 TRBV12-3/TRBV12-4 TRBD1 16 CASSFYAGGTEDTQYF TGTGCCAGCAGTTTCTATGCAGGGGGCACGGAAGATACGCAGTATTTT
few TRBJ1-5 TRBV20-1 TRBD1 15 CSAGGQGSNNQPQHF TGCAGTGCTGGGGGACAGGGGTCCAACAATCAGCCCCAGCATTTT
- TRBJ2-4 TRBV7-8 - 14 CASSLGGGKNIQYF TGTGCCAGCAGCTTAGGTGGTGGCAAAAACATTCAGTACTTC
- TRBJ2-1 TRBV6-6 - 13 CASSYGMGNEQFF TGTGCCAGCAGTTACGGTATGGGCAATGAGCAGTTCTTC
- TRBJ2-7 TRBV20-1 - 15 CSARTWGPLSYEQYF TGCAGTGCTAGAACTTGGGGCCCCCTTTCCTACGAGCAGTACTTC
- TRBJ2-1 TRBV24-1 TRBD1 15 CATSDLDRVANEQFF TGTGCCACCAGTGACTTGGACAGGGTAGCCAATGAGCAGTTCTTC
few TRBJ2-7 TRBV20-1 TRBD2 14 CSARPAGGWYEQYF TGCAGTGCTAGACCAGCGGGAGGGTGGTACGAGCAGTACTTC
few TRBJ1-2 TRBV27 TRBD1 14 CASRDKGTGRGYTF TGTGCCAGCAGAGATAAAGGGACAGGGAGGGGCTACACCTTC
- TRBJ2-1 TRBV12-3/TRBV12-4 - 16 CASSLGFGGSYNEQFF TGTGCCAGCAGTTTGGGGTTTGGGGGCTCCTACAATGAGCAGTTCTTC
few TRBJ1-2 TRBV27 - 15 CASSSLASGPGGYTF TGTGCCAGCAGTTCTTTGGCCTCGGGACCGGGTGGCTACACCTTC
- TRBJ1-1 TRBV12-3/TRBV12-4 - 16 CASSFRQGTMNTEAFF TGTGCCAGCAGTTTTCGGCAGGGGACCATGAACACTGAAGCTTTCTTT
- TRBJ2-1 TRBV5-1 - 15 CASSLYRPSYNEQFF TGCGCCAGCAGCTTGTATCGCCCCTCCTACAATGAGCAGTTCTTC
- TRBJ2-1 TRBV2 TRBD1 14 CASSTDRYRNEQFF TGTGCCAGCAGCACGGACAGGTATAGGAATGAGCAGTTCTTC
few TRBJ1-5 TRBV2 TRBD1 16 CASSGDRGLGNQPQHF TGTGCCAGCAGTGGAGACAGGGGGCTGGGGAATCAGCCCCAGCATTTT
- TRBJ1-6 TRBV5-1 TRBD1 15 CASSFSRDSDSPLHF TGCGCCAGCAGCTTTTCCCGGGACAGCGATTCACCCCTCCACTTT
few TRBJ1-3 TRBV11-2 - 16 CASSLVPGSSGNTIYF TGTGCCAGCAGCTTAGTACCAGGAAGCTCTGGAAACACCATATATTTT
few TRBJ2-3 TRBV12-3/TRBV12-4 TRBD2 15 CASSSGTSLTDTQYF TGTGCCAGCAGCAGCGGGACTAGCCTCACAGATACGCAGTATTTT
- TRBJ1-2 TRBV6-1 - 13 CASSEQKRNGYTF TGTGCCAGCAGTGAGCAGAAGAGGAATGGCTACACCTTC
many TRBJ2-1 TRBV9 - 11 CASGNYNEQFF TGTGCCAGCGGGAACTACAATGAGCAGTTCTTC
- TRBJ2-3 TRBV15 - 14 CATSRDGFGDTQYF TGTGCCACCAGCAGAGATGGGTTCGGGGATACGCAGTATTTT
few TRBJ2-5 TRBV5-4 - 14 CASSPTRAEETQYF TGTGCCAGCAGCCCTACAAGGGCCGAAGAGACCCAGTACTTC
- TRBJ2-2 TRBV7-2 - 14 CASSAGTITGELFF TGTGCCAGCAGCGCCGGGACGATCACCGGGGAGCTGTTTTTT
- TRBJ2-1 TRBV29-1 TRBD2 14 CSALIGTTINEQFF TGCAGCGCTCTAATTGGGACTACAATCAATGAGCAGTTCTTC
- TRBJ2-3 TRBV7-2 TRBD1 15 CASTNRGSFADTQYF TGTGCCAGCACCAACAGGGGTTCCTTCGCCGATACGCAGTATTTT
many TRBJ2-1 TRBV7-6 TRBD2 15 CASSFMGGSYNEQFF TGTGCCAGCAGCTTCATGGGGGGGTCCTACAATGAGCAGTTCTTC
many TRBJ2-1 TRBV7-7 TRBD2 15 CASSLAGGPYNEQFF TGTGCCAGCAGCTTGGCGGGAGGGCCGTACAATGAGCAGTTCTTC
- TRBJ2-1 TRBV4-2 - 14 CASSQETEVNEQFF TGTGCCAGCAGCCAAGAAACGGAGGTCAATGAGCAGTTCTTC
few TRBJ2-7 TRBV11-2 - 14 CASSFQSGVYEQYF TGTGCCAGCAGCTTCCAATCGGGAGTCTACGAGCAGTACTTC
few TRBJ2-1 TRBV5-1 - 15 CASSPLAGVDSEQFF TGCGCCAGCAGCCCGTTAGCCGGCGTAGACTCTGAGCAGTTCTTC
- TRBJ2-7 TRBV7-2 TRBD2 15 CASSLVAGGSYEQYF TGTGCCAGCAGCTTAGTAGCGGGAGGCTCCTACGAGCAGTACTTC
- TRBJ1-2 TRBV6-1 - 14 CASSAGRTNYGYTF TGTGCCAGCAGTGCGGGACGTACTAACTATGGCTACACCTTC
- TRBJ1-5 TRBV6-1 - 15 CASSEPGGVNQPQHF TGTGCCAGCAGTGAACCAGGCGGGGTCAATCAGCCCCAGCATTTT
- TRBJ1-1 TRBV20-1 - 14 CSARDLSRYTEAFF TGCAGTGCTAGAGATTTGTCCAGATACACTGAAGCTTTCTTT
many TRBJ1-1 TRBV5-1 - 13 CASGDQSNTEAFF TGCGCCAGTGGGGACCAGTCGAACACTGAAGCTTTCTTT
- TRBJ2-3 TRBV4-2 TRBD2 15 CASSQELAGTDTQYF TGTGCCAGCAGCCAAGAACTAGCGGGCACAGATACGCAGTATTTT
many TRBJ1-1 TRBV5-6 - 14 CASSLGEWEAEAFF TGTGCCAGCAGCTTGGGCGAATGGGAGGCTGAAGCTTTCTTT
- TRBJ2-2 TRBV6-6 - 13 CATLGPLTGELFF TGTGCCACCTTGGGACCTCTCACCGGGGAGCTGTTTTTT
few TRBJ1-1 TRBV29-1 - 12 CSATRGGTEAFF TGCAGCGCGACCCGGGGGGGCACTGAAGCTTTCTTT
- TRBJ2-5 TRBV11-2 TRBD1 17 CASTHMGFRQGGIGQYF TGTGCCAGCACCCATATGGGGTTTAGACAGGGCGGTATCGGCCAGTACTTC
few TRBJ2-7 TRBV5-5 TRBD1 14 CASSWTGRSYEQYF TGTGCCAGCAGCTGGACAGGGCGGAGCTACGAGCAGTACTTC
few TRBJ1-6 TRBV5-6 - 14 CASSSPNLGSPLHF TGTGCCAGCAGCTCCCCGAACCTTGGTTCACCCCTCCACTTT
few TRBJ2-2 TRBV2 - 13 CASSVGYPGELFF TGTGCCAGCAGTGTGGGGTACCCCGGGGAGCTGTTTTTT
few TRBJ2-1 TRBV15 - 14 CATSRDRYYNEQFF TGTGCCACCAGCAGAGATCGATATTACAATGAGCAGTTCTTC
- TRBJ2-1 TRBV4-2 - 14 CASRDHGGYNEQFF TGTGCCAGCAGAGACCACGGGGGCTACAATGAGCAGTTCTTC
- TRBJ2-5 TRBV5-6 - 15 CASSPPGTIGETQYF TGTGCCAGCAGCCCGCCGGGAACCATCGGCGAGACCCAGTACTTC
few TRBJ2-3 TRBV11-2 - 15 CASSSGDPSRNTQYF TGTGCCAGCAGCTCCGGGGACCCCAGTCGGAATACGCAGTATTTT
- TRBJ2-1 TRBV25-1 TRBD2 15 CASRVAGGPINEQFF TGTGCCAGCAGGGTAGCGGGAGGGCCGATCAATGAGCAGTTCTTC
- TRBJ2-7 TRBV12-3/TRBV12-4 - 13 CASSIRDGYEQYF TGTGCCAGCAGCATCAGGGACGGCTACGAGCAGTACTTC
- TRBJ2-3 TRBV5-1 TRBD1 14 CASHPGQGWGTQYF TGCGCCAGCCACCCCGGACAGGGTTGGGGAACGCAGTATTTT
- TRBJ2-5 TRBV5-1 TRBD2 14 CASSLVGTRETQYF TGCGCCAGCAGCTTGGTAGGGACTAGGGAGACCCAGTACTTC
- TRBJ2-7 TRBV7-8 - 12 CASSLTGTLQYF TGTGCCAGCAGCCTGACCGGGACCCTGCAGTACTTC
- TRBJ2-5 TRBV11-2 - 13 CASASQRVETQYF TGTGCCAGCGCTAGCCAGAGAGTGGAGACCCAGTACTTC
once TRBJ2-1 TRBV12-3/TRBV12-4 TRBD2 15 CASNKGTSAYNEQFF TGTGCCAGCAACAAAGGGACTAGCGCTTACAATGAGCAGTTCTTC
many TRBJ2-7 TRBV29-1 TRBD2 13 CSVTGTSGYEQYF TGCAGCGTCACCGGGACTAGCGGCTACGAGCAGTACTTC
many TRBJ2-3 TRBV11-3 - 12 CASSFHTDTQYF TGTGCCAGCAGCTTTCACACAGATACGCAGTATTTT
few TRBJ2-3 TRBV12-5 - 16 CASGSSDGTSTDTQYF TGTGCTAGTGGTTCCTCAGATGGGACTAGCACAGATACGCAGTATTTT
few TRBJ2-1 TRBV20-1 TRBD2 14 CSASWAGGYNEQFF TGCAGTGCTAGTTGGGCGGGAGGGTACAATGAGCAGTTCTTC